Here is one T cell receptor beta chain with its context. Its target is unknown. The record originates from a study of T cell responses to AZD1222 COVID-19 vaccine. Study-level results: White British people made up most donors, females outnumbered males, and clonal diversity was possibly underestimated.

Method: immunoSEQ multiplex PCR; TCRdb's copy keeps in-frame clones and lacks some. The sample yields approximately 130,000 clones, 88% seen once. Per germline, CDR1 LGHDT and CDR2 YNNKEL (reference sequence). The CDR3 is made up of 15 amino acids. Trimming cost V 11 bases and J 5 bases, with 21 bases left between them. The genes are TRBV3-1 (or the pseudogene TRBV3-2) and TRBJ2-2; D not certain. The sample in question was peripheral blood, obtained 28 days after the second AZD1222 dose. This clonotype was sampled from an adult who received the AZD1222 COVID-19 vaccine. Here the CDR3 reads CAVGGVSRTTGELFF. In nucleotides, the CDR3 is TGTGCCGTGGGTGGGGTCAGTCGAACGACCGGGGAGCTGTTTTTT.